What follows is one T cell receptor (beta chain) and its context. Its antigen is as yet unknown. Germline CDR1 GTSNPN, CDR2 SVGIG (reference sequence). J lost 3 bases, V lost 2 bases, and 1 base had no gene match. CDR3 size: 13 residues. The data belong to a study of cytomegalovirus exposure and HLA in healthy donors. Study-wide results and limits: First-cohort TCR clusters tended to co-occur in the 120 or so validation repertoires, a later analysis found. The study put some 160 TCR beta chains on its list as cytomegalovirus-associated.

The method was immunoSEQ multiplex PCR; TCRdb's version includes in-frame clones alone and lacks a portion of them. Of 150,000 to 200,000 clones listed, around four fifths were seen once; the top ten hold around 2.4%. These donors were members of the 120-subject validation cohort, a group separate from the approximately 670-subject first cohort. The receptor was isolated from a man aged 25-40 years in good health and CMV-seropositive. The sequenced sample was PBMCs. The V call is TRBV30, the J call TRBJ2-1, with 7 bases that match TRBD1. In nucleotides, the CDR3 is TGTGCCTGGAGTCGGACAGGCTACAATGAGCAGTTCTTC. Amino acids: CAWSRTGYNEQFF.